A selection of T cell receptor beta chains follows, all from one sample in a study of regulatory T cells in long-lasting Graves disease. TCRdb fed the multiplex PCR reads into MiXCR, producing one record per CDR3 protein. The table lists 450,000 or so distinct CDR3 sequences, approximately 23% of them singletons. Sequencing used peripheral blood mononuclear cells (PBMCs), obtained when the disease was refractory, from a patient treated with antithyroid drugs. These receptor sequences come from a female donor with Graves disease. CDR3s include the opening cysteine and the closing phenylalanine or tryptophan. Each record gives: V gene, D gene, J gene, clone size, CDR3 DNA, CDR3 protein. D genes are given only for firm matches. Where a row states a size, it is once, few, many or the class of an expanded clone; other rows omit it.

v_gene: TRBV11-2; d_gene: .; j_gene: TRBJ2-7; abundance: few; CDR3nt: TGTGCCAGCAGGCGTCTTGGGGCAAGCTACGAGCAGTACTTC; CDR3aa: CASRRLGASYEQYF
v_gene: TRBV7-9; d_gene: TRBD1; j_gene: TRBJ1-3; abundance: .; CDR3nt: TGTGCCAGCAGCAAATCACAGGGGTCCTACTCTGGAAACACCATATATTTT; CDR3aa: CASSKSQGSYSGNTIYF
v_gene: TRBV7-2; d_gene: .; j_gene: TRBJ2-7; abundance: many; CDR3nt: TGTGCCAGCAGCCCCGTGGAGTTTACCGAGCAGTACTTC; CDR3aa: CASSPVEFTEQYF
v_gene: TRBV29-1; d_gene: .; j_gene: TRBJ1-2; abundance: many; CDR3nt: TGCAGCGTTGAATCAGGAGGCAGAGCTAACTATGGCTACACCTTC; CDR3aa: CSVESGGRANYGYTF
v_gene: TRBV18; d_gene: .; j_gene: TRBJ1-2; abundance: .; CDR3nt: TGTGCCAGCTCGCACCCGTCTGCGGGGGCGTACAATGGCTACACCTTC; CDR3aa: CASSHPSAGAYNGYTF
v_gene: TRBV27; d_gene: .; j_gene: TRBJ2-7; abundance: many; CDR3nt: TGTGCCACTGAGGGGGGTTTGGGCGAGCAGTACTTC; CDR3aa: CATEGGLGEQYF
v_gene: TRBV28; d_gene: .; j_gene: TRBJ1-1; abundance: .; CDR3nt: TGTGCCAGCAGCTCGGGACATGGGGTGGGATCTGGCACTGAAGCTTTCTTT; CDR3aa: CASSSGHGVGSGTEAFF
v_gene: TRBV28; d_gene: .; j_gene: TRBJ1-1; abundance: few; CDR3nt: TGTGCCAGCAGTTACGGGGGCTCTGAAGCTTTCTTT; CDR3aa: CASSYGGSEAFF
v_gene: TRBV29-1; d_gene: .; j_gene: TRBJ2-5; abundance: many; CDR3nt: TGCAGCCTCCCGGGGGAAGGGACCCAGTACTTC; CDR3aa: CSLPGEGTQYF
v_gene: TRBV30; d_gene: .; j_gene: TRBJ2-7; abundance: .; CDR3nt: TGTGCCTGGAGTGTACAGAGGGCGCCCTACGAGCAGTACTTC; CDR3aa: CAWSVQRAPYEQYF
v_gene: TRBV5-1; d_gene: .; j_gene: TRBJ2-4; abundance: many; CDR3nt: TGCGCCAGCAGCTTTGGCCTAGCCAAAAACATTCAGTACTTC; CDR3aa: CASSFGLAKNIQYF
v_gene: TRBV12-5; d_gene: .; j_gene: TRBJ2-1; abundance: few; CDR3nt: TGTGCTAGTGGTTTGGTACTGGAGGGTGAGCAGTTCTTC; CDR3aa: CASGLVLEGEQFF
v_gene: TRBV5-4; d_gene: .; j_gene: TRBJ1-2; abundance: .; CDR3nt: TGTGCCAGCAGCCTGATCGGGATTAACTATGGCTACACCTTC; CDR3aa: CASSLIGINYGYTF
v_gene: TRBV7-2; d_gene: .; j_gene: TRBJ2-3; abundance: once; CDR3nt: TGTGCCAGCAGCTTCCCGGGCGGGAGCACAGATACGCAGTATTTT; CDR3aa: CASSFPGGSTDTQYF
v_gene: TRBV2; d_gene: .; j_gene: TRBJ1-5; abundance: .; CDR3nt: TGTGCCAGCAGTGTTCGGCTATTGAGTCGACCCCAGCATTTT; CDR3aa: CASSVRLLSRPQHF
v_gene: TRBV10-3; d_gene: .; j_gene: TRBJ1-1; abundance: many; CDR3nt: TGTGCCATCATGGCCGGTGTGGGGGCCGGTACTGAAGCTTTCTTT; CDR3aa: CAIMAGVGAGTEAFF
v_gene: TRBV4-3; d_gene: .; j_gene: TRBJ1-6; abundance: few; CDR3nt: TGCGCCAGCAGCCAAGCAGGGGCGGATTCACCCCTCCACTTT; CDR3aa: CASSQAGADSPLHF
v_gene: TRBV5-1; d_gene: .; j_gene: TRBJ2-5; abundance: .; CDR3nt: TGCGCCAGCAGCTTGGATTTCGAGACCCAGTACTTC; CDR3aa: CASSLDFETQYF
v_gene: TRBV6-1; d_gene: .; j_gene: TRBJ2-1; abundance: .; CDR3nt: TGTGCCAGCAGGAAAGACGGGTACAATGAGCAGTTCTTC; CDR3aa: CASRKDGYNEQFF
v_gene: TRBV11-2; d_gene: .; j_gene: TRBJ2-2; abundance: .; CDR3nt: TGTGCCAGCAGCCGAGGCCGTTTCACGAACACCGGGGAGCTGTTTTTT; CDR3aa: CASSRGRFTNTGELFF
v_gene: TRBV6-2/TRBV6-3; d_gene: TRBD2; j_gene: TRBJ2-1; abundance: few; CDR3nt: TGTGCCAGCGCCGCCCTAGCGGGAGTTAACGGTGAGCAGTTCTTC; CDR3aa: CASAALAGVNGEQFF
v_gene: TRBV28; d_gene: .; j_gene: TRBJ2-1; abundance: .; CDR3nt: TGTGCCAGCATCCCACCCAGGGGTGGTGAGCAGTTCTTC; CDR3aa: CASIPPRGGEQFF
v_gene: TRBV6-2/TRBV6-3; d_gene: .; j_gene: TRBJ1-1; abundance: many; CDR3nt: TGTGCCAGCAGTTACGATGCCATGACGAACACTGAAGCTTTCTTT; CDR3aa: CASSYDAMTNTEAFF
v_gene: TRBV2; d_gene: TRBD2; j_gene: TRBJ2-1; abundance: .; CDR3nt: TGTGCCAGCAGCAACCGGGACTACATCAATGAGCAGTTCTTC; CDR3aa: CASSNRDYINEQFF
v_gene: TRBV28; d_gene: .; j_gene: TRBJ1-4; abundance: many; CDR3nt: TGTGCCAGCAGCCCCTTAACTAAAGAAGCTAATGAAAAACTGTTTTTT; CDR3aa: CASSPLTKEANEKLFF
v_gene: TRBV3-2; d_gene: .; j_gene: TRBJ1-4; abundance: few; CDR3nt: TGTGCCAGCAGCCAATCTTTCGGGACGGCCCCAACTAATGAAAAACTGTTTTTT; CDR3aa: CASSQSFGTAPTNEKLFF
v_gene: TRBV28; d_gene: .; j_gene: TRBJ2-7; abundance: many; CDR3nt: TGTGCCAGCAGTTCACGGACAGAGGTCGGGTACGAGCAGTACTTC; CDR3aa: CASSSRTEVGYEQYF
v_gene: TRBV25-1; d_gene: .; j_gene: TRBJ1-1; abundance: few; CDR3nt: TGTGCCAGCAGAGGAGGGGTGGGAAACACTGAAGCTTTCTTT; CDR3aa: CASRGGVGNTEAFF
v_gene: TRBV28; d_gene: .; j_gene: TRBJ2-5; abundance: many; CDR3nt: TGTGCCAGCAGTGATACAATATGGACGGAACAGAGTAAAGAGACCCAGTACTTC; CDR3aa: CASSDTIWTEQSKETQYF
v_gene: TRBV13; d_gene: TRBD1; j_gene: TRBJ1-1; abundance: few; CDR3nt: TGTGCCAGCAGCTTAGGCCCAGGGGGGAACACTGAAGCTTTCTTT; CDR3aa: CASSLGPGGNTEAFF
v_gene: TRBV29-1; d_gene: TRBD2; j_gene: TRBJ2-7; abundance: .; CDR3nt: TGCAGCGTTGTATTAGCGGGGGCCTACGAGCAGTACTTC; CDR3aa: CSVVLAGAYEQYF
v_gene: TRBV9; d_gene: TRBD2; j_gene: TRBJ2-1; abundance: .; CDR3nt: TGTGCCAGCAGCGTAGCACTAGCGGGACCATACAATGAGCAGTTCTTC; CDR3aa: CASSVALAGPYNEQFF
v_gene: TRBV15; d_gene: TRBD1; j_gene: TRBJ2-7; abundance: many; CDR3nt: TGTGCCACCAGCGCAGGGGGTCGGCCCTACGAGCAGTACTTC; CDR3aa: CATSAGGRPYEQYF
v_gene: TRBV28; d_gene: TRBD1; j_gene: TRBJ2-7; abundance: many; CDR3nt: TGTGCCAGCAGTCCGCTATGGGACAGATACTACGAGCAGTACTTC; CDR3aa: CASSPLWDRYYEQYF
v_gene: TRBV25-1; d_gene: .; j_gene: TRBJ1-1; abundance: many; CDR3nt: TGTGCCAGCAGACTACAGGGAGTGGGGGACACTGAAGCTTTCTTT; CDR3aa: CASRLQGVGDTEAFF
v_gene: TRBV7-2; d_gene: .; j_gene: TRBJ1-6; abundance: many; CDR3nt: TGTGCCAGCAGCTTAAGCGGGACGGACTATTCACCCCTCCACTTT; CDR3aa: CASSLSGTDYSPLHF
v_gene: TRBV12-3/TRBV12-4; d_gene: TRBD1; j_gene: TRBJ1-4; abundance: many; CDR3nt: TGTGCCAGCAACAGCCGGGACAGGGGTGAAAAACTGTTTTTT; CDR3aa: CASNSRDRGEKLFF
v_gene: TRBV7-2; d_gene: .; j_gene: TRBJ1-5; abundance: many; CDR3nt: TGTGCCAGCAGCTTAGATGTGTCCAATCAGCCCCAGCATTTT; CDR3aa: CASSLDVSNQPQHF
v_gene: TRBV30; d_gene: .; j_gene: TRBJ2-4; abundance: .; CDR3nt: TGTGCCTGGAGTGCAGGGGTGGGGCACCAAAACATTCAGTACTTC; CDR3aa: CAWSAGVGHQNIQYF
v_gene: TRBV30; d_gene: .; j_gene: TRBJ1-3; abundance: few; CDR3nt: TGTGCCTGGAGGCAGGGTGGCTCTGGAAACACCATATATTTT; CDR3aa: CAWRQGGSGNTIYF
v_gene: TRBV5-1; d_gene: TRBD1; j_gene: TRBJ2-7; abundance: few; CDR3nt: TGCGCCAGCAGCACAGGGGTGCACTACGAGCAGTACTTC; CDR3aa: CASSTGVHYEQYF
v_gene: TRBV19; d_gene: .; j_gene: TRBJ1-3; abundance: few; CDR3nt: TGTGCCAGTAGTCAGGTGTACTCTGGAAACACCATATATTTT; CDR3aa: CASSQVYSGNTIYF